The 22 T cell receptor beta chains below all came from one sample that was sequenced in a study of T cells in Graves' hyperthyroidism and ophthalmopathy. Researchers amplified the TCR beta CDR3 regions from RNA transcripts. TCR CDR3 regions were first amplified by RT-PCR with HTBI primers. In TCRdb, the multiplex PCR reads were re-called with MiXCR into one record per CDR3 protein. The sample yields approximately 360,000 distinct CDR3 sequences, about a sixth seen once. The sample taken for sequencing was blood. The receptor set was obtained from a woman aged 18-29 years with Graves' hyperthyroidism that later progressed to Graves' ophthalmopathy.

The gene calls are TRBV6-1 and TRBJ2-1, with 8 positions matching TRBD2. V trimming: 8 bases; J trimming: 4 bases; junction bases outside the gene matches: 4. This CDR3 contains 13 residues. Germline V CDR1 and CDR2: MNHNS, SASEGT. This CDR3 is CASGASGYNEQFF. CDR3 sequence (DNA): TGTGCCAGCGGGGCTAGCGGGTACAATGAGCAGTTCTTC.

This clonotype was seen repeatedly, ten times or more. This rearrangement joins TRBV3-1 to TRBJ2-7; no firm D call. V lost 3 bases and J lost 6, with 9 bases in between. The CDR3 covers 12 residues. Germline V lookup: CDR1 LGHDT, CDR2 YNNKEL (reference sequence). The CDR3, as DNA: TGTGCCAGCAGCCATCTTAAAGGCGAGCAGTACTTC. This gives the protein CASSHLKGEQYF.

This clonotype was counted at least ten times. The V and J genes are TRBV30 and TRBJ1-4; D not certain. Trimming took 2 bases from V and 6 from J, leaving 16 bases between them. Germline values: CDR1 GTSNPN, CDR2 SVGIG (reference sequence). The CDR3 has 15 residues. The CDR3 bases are TGTGCCTGGAGTCCTATGAGTCGAGAGGATGAAAAACTGTTTTTT. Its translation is CAWSPMSREDEKLFF. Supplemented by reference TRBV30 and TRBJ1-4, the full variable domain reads SQTIHQWPATLVQPVGSPLSLECTVEGTSNPNLYWYRQAAGRGLQLLFYSVGIGQISSEVPQNLSASRPQDRQFILSSKKLLLSDSGFYLCAWSPMSREDEKLFFGSGTQLSVL.

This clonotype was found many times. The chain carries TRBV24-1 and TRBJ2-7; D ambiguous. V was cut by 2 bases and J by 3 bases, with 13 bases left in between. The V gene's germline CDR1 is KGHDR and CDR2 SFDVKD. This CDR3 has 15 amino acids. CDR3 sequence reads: CATSDSPGSVYEQYF. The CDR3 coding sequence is TGTGCCACCAGTGATTCTCCGGGCTCCGTCTACGAGCAGTACTTC.

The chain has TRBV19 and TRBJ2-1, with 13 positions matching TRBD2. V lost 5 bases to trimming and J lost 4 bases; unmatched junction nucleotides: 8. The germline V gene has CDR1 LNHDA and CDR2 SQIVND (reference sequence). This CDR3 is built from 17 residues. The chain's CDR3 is CASSVTGTSGTYNEQFF. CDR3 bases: TGTGCCAGTAGTGTCACCGGGACTAGCGGGACTTACAATGAGCAGTTCTTC.

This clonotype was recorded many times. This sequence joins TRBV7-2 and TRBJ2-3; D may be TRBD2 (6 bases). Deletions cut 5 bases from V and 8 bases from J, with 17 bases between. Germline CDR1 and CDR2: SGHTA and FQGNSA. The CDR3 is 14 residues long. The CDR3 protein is CASSPSEGVTTQYF. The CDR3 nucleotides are TGTGCCAGCAGCCCCTCGGAGGGCGTTACTACGCAGTATTTT.

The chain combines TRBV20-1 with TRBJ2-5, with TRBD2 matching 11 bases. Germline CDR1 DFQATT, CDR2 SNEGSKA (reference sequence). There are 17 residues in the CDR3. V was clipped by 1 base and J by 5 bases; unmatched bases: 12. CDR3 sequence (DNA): TGCAGTGCTAGAGTAGGAGGTAGCGGGAGGGCCGGTGAGACCCAGTACTTC. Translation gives CSARVGGSGRAGETQYF.

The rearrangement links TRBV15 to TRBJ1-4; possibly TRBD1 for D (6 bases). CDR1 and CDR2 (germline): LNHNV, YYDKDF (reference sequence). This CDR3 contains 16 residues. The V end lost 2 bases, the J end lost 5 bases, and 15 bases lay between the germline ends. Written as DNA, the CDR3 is TGTGCCACCAGCAGAACACGACAGGCCGAGAATGAAAAACTGTTTTTT. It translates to CATSRTRQAENEKLFF.

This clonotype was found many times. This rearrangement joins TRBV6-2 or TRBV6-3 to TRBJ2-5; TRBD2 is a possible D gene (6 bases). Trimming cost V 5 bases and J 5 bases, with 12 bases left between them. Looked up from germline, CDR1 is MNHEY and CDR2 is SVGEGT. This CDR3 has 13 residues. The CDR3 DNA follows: TGTGCCAGCAGTCGGGGGTACGGCGAGACCCAGTACTTC. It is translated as CASSRGYGETQYF.

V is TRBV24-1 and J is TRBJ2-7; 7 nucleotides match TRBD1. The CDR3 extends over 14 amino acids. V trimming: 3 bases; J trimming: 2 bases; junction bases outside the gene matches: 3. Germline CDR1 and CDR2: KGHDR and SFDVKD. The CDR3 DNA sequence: TGTGCCACCAGTGATGGGGACAGAACCTACGAGCAGTACTTC. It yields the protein CATSDGDRTYEQYF.

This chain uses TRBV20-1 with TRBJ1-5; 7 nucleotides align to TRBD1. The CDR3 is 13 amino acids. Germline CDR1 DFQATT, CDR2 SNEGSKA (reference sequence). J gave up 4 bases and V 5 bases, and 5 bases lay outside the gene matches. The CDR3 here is CSAPSTGNQPQHF. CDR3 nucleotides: TGCAGTGCTCCTTCGACAGGGAATCAGCCCCAGCATTTT.

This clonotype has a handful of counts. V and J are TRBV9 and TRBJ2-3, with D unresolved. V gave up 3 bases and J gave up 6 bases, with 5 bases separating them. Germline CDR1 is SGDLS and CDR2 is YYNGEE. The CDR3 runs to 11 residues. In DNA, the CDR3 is TGTGCCAGCAGCGCGGACGATACGCAGTATTTT. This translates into CASSADDTQYF.

The CDR3 DNA reads as TGTGCCAGCAGCCTCGACAGGGGGCGAGAATACGAGCAGTACTTC. Translation gives CASSLDRGREYEQYF. J is TRBJ2-7 and V is TRBV6-1; TRBD1 agrees at 10 bases. Germline lookup yields CDR1 MNHNS and CDR2 SASEGT. CDR3 size: 15 residues. V was clipped by 6 bases and J by 4 bases; unmatched bases: 9.

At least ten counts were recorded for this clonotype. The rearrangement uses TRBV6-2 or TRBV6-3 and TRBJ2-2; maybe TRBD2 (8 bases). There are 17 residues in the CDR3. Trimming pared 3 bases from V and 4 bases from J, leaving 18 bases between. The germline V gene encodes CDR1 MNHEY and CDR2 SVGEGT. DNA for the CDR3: TGTGCCAGCAGTTATATTCCCGGGAGGGGGCGCACCGGGGAGCTGTTTTTT. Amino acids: CASSYIPGRGRTGELFF.

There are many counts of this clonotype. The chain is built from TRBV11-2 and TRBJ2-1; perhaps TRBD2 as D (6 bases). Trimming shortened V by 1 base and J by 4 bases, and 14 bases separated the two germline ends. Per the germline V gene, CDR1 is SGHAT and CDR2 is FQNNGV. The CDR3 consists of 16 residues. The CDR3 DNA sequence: TGTGCCAGCAGCTTAGTCATCAGCGGGCAATACAATGAGCAGTTCTTC. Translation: CASSLVISGQYNEQFF.

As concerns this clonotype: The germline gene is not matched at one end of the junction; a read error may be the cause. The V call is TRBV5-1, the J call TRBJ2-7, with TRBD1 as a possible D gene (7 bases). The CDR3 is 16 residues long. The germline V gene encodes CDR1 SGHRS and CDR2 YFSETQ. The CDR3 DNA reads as TGCGCCAGCAGTTTGGCGGCAGGGGGGATCCCCTACGAGCAGTACTTC. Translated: CASSLAAGGIPYEQYF.

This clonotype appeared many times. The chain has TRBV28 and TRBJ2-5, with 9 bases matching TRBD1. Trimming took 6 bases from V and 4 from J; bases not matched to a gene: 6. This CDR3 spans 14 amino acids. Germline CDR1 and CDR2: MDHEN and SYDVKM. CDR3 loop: CASSLDRGGETQYF. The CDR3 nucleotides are TGTGCCAGCAGCCTTGACAGGGGGGGAGAGACCCAGTACTTC.

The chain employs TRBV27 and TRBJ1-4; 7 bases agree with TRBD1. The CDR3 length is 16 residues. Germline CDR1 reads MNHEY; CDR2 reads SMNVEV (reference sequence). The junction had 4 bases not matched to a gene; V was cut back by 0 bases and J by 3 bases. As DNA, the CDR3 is TGTGCCAGCAGTTTATCCCGGCAGGGGGCTAATGAAAAACTGTTTTTT. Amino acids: CASSLSRQGANEKLFF.

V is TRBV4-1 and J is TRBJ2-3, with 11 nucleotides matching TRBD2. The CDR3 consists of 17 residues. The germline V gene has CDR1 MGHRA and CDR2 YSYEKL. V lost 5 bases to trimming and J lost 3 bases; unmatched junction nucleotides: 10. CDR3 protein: CASSVRLAGRRTDTQYF. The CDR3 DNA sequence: TGCGCCAGCAGCGTCAGACTAGCGGGACGGAGAACAGATACGCAGTATTTT.

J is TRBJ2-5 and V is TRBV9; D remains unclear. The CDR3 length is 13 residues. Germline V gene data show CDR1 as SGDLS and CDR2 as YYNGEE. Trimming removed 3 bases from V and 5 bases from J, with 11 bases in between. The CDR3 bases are TGTGCCAGCAGCGACCCCCTTGGGGAGACCCAGTACTTC. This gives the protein CASSDPLGETQYF.

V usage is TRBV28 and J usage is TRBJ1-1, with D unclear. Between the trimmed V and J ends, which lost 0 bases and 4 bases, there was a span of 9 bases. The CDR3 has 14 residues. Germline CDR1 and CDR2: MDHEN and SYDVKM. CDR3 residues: CASSLWRQGTEAFF. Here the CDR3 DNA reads TGTGCCAGCAGTTTATGGAGACAAGGCACTGAAGCTTTCTTT.

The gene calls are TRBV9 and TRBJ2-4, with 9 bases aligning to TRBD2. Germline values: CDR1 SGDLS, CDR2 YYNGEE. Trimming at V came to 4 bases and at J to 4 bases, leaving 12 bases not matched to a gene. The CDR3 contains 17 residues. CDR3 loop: CASSPSLPSGEKNIQYF. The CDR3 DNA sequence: TGTGCCAGCAGCCCCAGTTTACCTAGCGGGGAGAAAAACATTCAGTACTTC.